These T cell receptor beta chains were read from a single sample in a study of shared clonotypes between healthy human individuals. Sequencing was performed with immunoSEQ multiplex PCR; in TCRdb, only in-frame clones are kept and a portion is missing. The table records some 100,000 clones, under 70% of them present only once. Sequences were obtained from memory CD8+ T cells sorted from blood. The receptor set was obtained from a woman between 25 and 40 years old in good health. The CDR3 runs from the conserved cysteine through the conserved F or W. A D gene is named only where the DNA matches it firmly. Where a row states a size, it is once, few, many or the class of an expanded clone; other rows omit it.

>TRBV7-8|TRBD1|many|TRBJ1-2
TGTGCCAGCAGTCGGACAGGGAAGAGAGATGGCTACACCTTC
CASSRTGKRDGYTF
>TRBV28|NA|NA|TRBJ2-7
TGTGCCAGCAGTTTACCTGTTGAGGGGGAAATAACCTACGAGCAGTACTTC
CASSLPVEGEITYEQYF
>TRBV6-4|TRBD2|few|TRBJ2-3
TGTGCCAGCAGTGAAGGGACTAGCGGCACAGATACGCAGTATTTT
CASSEGTSGTDTQYF
>TRBV6-6|NA|NA|TRBJ1-2
TGTGCCTGCGGACCCCGAGGGATCTATGGCTACACCTTC
CACGPRGIYGYTF
>TRBV2|TRBD1|NA|TRBJ1-3
TGTGCCAGCAGTGAATCTCTACGGGACAGCTCTGGAAACACCATATATTTT
CASSESLRDSSGNTIYF
>TRBV7-9|TRBD1|medium-sized|TRBJ1-5
TGTGCCAGCAGCCCTGACAGGGAATCGCGGCCCCAGCATTTT
CASSPDRESRPQHF
>TRBV11-2|TRBD1|NA|TRBJ1-1
TGTGCCAGCAGCTTAGGACAGGGGGGGACTGAAGCTTTCTTT
CASSLGQGGTEAFF
>TRBV29-1|NA|NA|TRBJ2-7
TGCAGCGTTGGCCAGGGGACCGACCTCTACGAGCAGTACTTC
CSVGQGTDLYEQYF
>TRBV9|TRBD2|many|TRBJ2-7
TGTGCCAGCGGGGAGGGCATCGACGAGCAGTACTTC
CASGEGIDEQYF
>TRBV4-1|TRBD1|NA|TRBJ1-4
TGCGCCAGCAGCCAAGAACGGACAGGGCAAGAAAAACTGTTTTTT
CASSQERTGQEKLFF
>TRBV7-9|NA|many|TRBJ1-5
TGTGCCAGCAGTTCGACAGGTTCGGGCAATCAGCCCCAGCATTTT
CASSSTGSGNQPQHF
>TRBV5-1|NA|NA|TRBJ2-1
TGCGCCAGCAGCTTGGATCTAGGAGGGACTGAGCAGTTCTTC
CASSLDLGGTEQFF
>TRBV4-2|NA|NA|TRBJ2-4
TGTGCCAGCAGCCAAGGAGAATGGACTAAGTCATCTGGAAACATTCAGTACTTC
CASSQGEWTKSSGNIQYF
>TRBV7-6|TRBD2|NA|TRBJ2-7
TGTGCCAGCAGCTTAGCGATCCCTAGCGGGAGGCAGTACGAGCAGTACTTC
CASSLAIPSGRQYEQYF
>TRBV19|NA|many|TRBJ2-7
TGTGCCAGTACCCAAGCGGAGGGGCGGTACGAGCAGTACTTC
CASTQAEGRYEQYF
>TRBV9|NA|few|TRBJ2-2
TGTGCCAGCAGCGTAGGGGATGGGCCCGAGACCGGGGAGCTGTTTTTT
CASSVGDGPETGELFF
>TRBV4-1|NA|NA|TRBJ1-1
TGCGCCAGCAGCCAAGAACGGACTTTGAACACTGAAGCTTTCTTT
CASSQERTLNTEAFF
>TRBV7-9|TRBD2|NA|TRBJ2-7
TGTGCCAGCACCCAAAGTTCGGGAGGTAGTCCCTACGAGCAGTACTTC
CASTQSSGGSPYEQYF